This T cell receptor (beta chain) was found in a study of technical replicates of blood from a few donors. The protocol was immunoSEQ multiplex PCR, while the TCRdb copy is restricted to in-frame clones and leaves out a portion. The table lists around 68,000 clones, 95% to 97% of them singletons. The V gene end was trimmed by 3 bases and the J gene end by 7 bases; junction bases not matched to a gene: 9. The CDR3 length is 14 residues. The germline V gene encodes CDR1 SGHRS and CDR2 YFSETQ. What was sequenced was T cells isolated from PBMCs. The rearrangement links TRBV5-1 to TRBJ1-1; 7 positions agree with TRBD1. This receptor was obtained from a human donor in good health. The CDR3 reads CASSWGQTPLEAFF. CDR3 bases: TGCGCCAGCAGCTGGGGACAGACACCACTTGAAGCTTTCTTT.